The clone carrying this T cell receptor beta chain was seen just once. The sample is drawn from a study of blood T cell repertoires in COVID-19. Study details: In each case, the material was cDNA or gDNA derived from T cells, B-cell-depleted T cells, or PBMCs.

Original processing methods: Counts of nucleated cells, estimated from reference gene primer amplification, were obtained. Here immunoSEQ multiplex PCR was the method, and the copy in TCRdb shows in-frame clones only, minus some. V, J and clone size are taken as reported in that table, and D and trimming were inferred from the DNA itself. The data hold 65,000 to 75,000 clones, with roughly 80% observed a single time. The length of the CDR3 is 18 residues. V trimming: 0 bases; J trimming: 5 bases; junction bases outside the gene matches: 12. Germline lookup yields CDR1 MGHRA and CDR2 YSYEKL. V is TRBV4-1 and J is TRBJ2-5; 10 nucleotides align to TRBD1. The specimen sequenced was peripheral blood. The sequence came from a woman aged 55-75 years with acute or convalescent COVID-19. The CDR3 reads CASSQDIVDRGLTETQYF. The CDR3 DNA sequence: TGCGCCAGCAGCCAAGACATTGTCGACAGGGGGCTTACTGAGACCCAGTACTTC.